The present entry profiles one TCR beta chain with its context. This sample is drawn from a study of blood T cell repertoires in COVID-19. Study-wide context: Both acute and convalescent COVID-19 samples were obtained from the United States, Italy and Spain. T cells, B-cell-depleted T cells, or PBMCs provided the cDNA or gDNA that served as material.

Authors' processing steps: Reference gene primer amplification yielded estimated nucleated cell counts. Assay: immunoSEQ multiplex PCR; the TCRdb copy retains only in-frame clones and omits some. V and J calls plus clone size are reproduced from that table; the DNA served to infer D and trimming. Of 180,000 or so clones listed, approximately 85% are singletons. The CDR3 has 15 residues. V dropped 0 bases and J dropped 3; count of bases not matched to a gene: 2. Germline-derived CDR1 and CDR2 are GTSNPN and SVGIG (reference sequence). The specimen sequenced was peripheral blood. The chain has TRBV30 and TRBJ2-3; 11 bases line up with TRBD1. This TCR derives from a man in his sixties with acute or convalescent COVID-19. CDR3: CAWSVGDRGTDTQYF. Here the CDR3 DNA reads TGTGCCTGGAGTGTAGGGGACAGGGGGACAGATACGCAGTATTTT.